This T cell receptor (beta chain) comes out of a study of cytomegalovirus exposure and HLA in healthy donors. The wider study: Most genotyped donors, 81% of 350 to 500, had Caucasian-associated genetic ancestry. Notes on the study in general: The investigators catalogued 150 to 200 TCR beta chains as cytomegalovirus-associated. According to reports, the classifier identified cytomegalovirus status with high specificity and sensitivity.

Nominally healthy donors were sampled, though unrecorded immune exposures were likely. Primers for the PCR totalled 60 Vbeta and 13 Jbeta. Using immunoSEQ multiplex PCR, the repertoire was profiled, and TCRdb retains in-frame clones only, with some absent. Its table records 140,000 or so clones. With respect to this clone: What it binds is not known. The same CDR3 can be traced to other DNA sequences in this sample.

The CDR3 is 14 residues long. The V gene lost 5 bases and the J gene lost 2 bases, with 12 bases spanning the gap. CDR1 LNHDA and CDR2 SQIVND come from the germline V gene (reference sequence). This chain uses TRBV19 with TRBJ1-1, with D maybe TRBD1 (5 bases). The clonotype was recovered from a male donor in good health and CMV-seronegative. The sample comprised PBMCs. For the CDR3, the DNA is TGTGCCAGTAGTCGCGGACAATTAAACACTGAAGCTTTCTTT. Its protein is CASSRGQLNTEAFF. The entire variable domain, with the rest obtained from reference TRBV19 and TRBJ1-1, is as follows: DGGITQSPKYLFRKEGQNVTLSCEQNLNHDAMYWYRQDPGQGLRLIYYSQIVNDFQKGDIAEGYSVSREKKESFPLTVTSAQKNPTAFYLCASSRGQLNTEAFFGQGTRLTVV.